This record concerns one T cell receptor beta chain sequence. The antigen is not known. Only in-frame clones appear in the TCRdb table, and some are missing; sequencing was by immunoSEQ multiplex PCR. Of some 340,000 clones in the sample, 86% were seen once. The entry originates in a study of Ad26.COV2.S vaccination and SARS-CoV-2 variants. Points from the study as a whole: Recipients given vaccine exceeded placebo recipients in spike-specific TCR breadth. Non-spike TCR breadth did not differ much between vaccine and placebo recipients.

V dropped 5 bases and J dropped 3 bases, with 8 bases sitting between them. The CDR3 has 12 amino acids. Germline loops: CDR1 SEHNR, CDR2 FQNEAQ (reference sequence). Treatment specified: roughly 20 received Ad26.COV2.S at low or high dose, single or two shots; 5 received placebo; per-sample allocation not given. Sampling took place 63 days after the first vaccine or placebo injection. This TCR was sampled from a person between 18 and 59 years old who received the Ad26.COV2.S COVID-19 vaccine or a placebo. Sequenced material: peripheral blood, taken in a trial of Ad26.COV2.S vaccine versus placebo. The rearrangement links TRBV7-9 to TRBJ2-7; D not resolved. CDR3 sequence reads: CASSRTRYEQYF. The CDR3 nucleotides are TGTGCCAGCAGCCGCACCCGCTACGAGCAGTACTTC.